The T cell receptor beta chain under discussion was sequenced for a study of OX40 agonist ivuxolimab in advanced cancers. Study-level background: Patients in the trial were receiving intravenous ivuxolimab every 2 weeks, at doses of 0.01 to 10 mg/kg.

Study-wide results and limits: Low normalized T-cell clonal expansion was additionally recorded for some nonresponders.

With respect to this clone: What it binds is unknown.

This CDR3 spans 14 amino acids. CDR1 is LGHNA, CDR2 YNFKEQ, per germline. V dropped 0 bases and J dropped 6 bases, with 9 bases sitting between them. The protocol was immunoSEQ multiplex PCR, while the TCRdb copy is restricted to in-frame clones and leaves out a portion. The sample yields about 48,000 clones, around 90% seen once. The TCR originated in an adult with an advanced solid tumor such as melanoma, head and neck, liver or kidney cancer. The rearrangement joins TRBV4-2 to TRBJ1-3; D perhaps matches TRBD1 (5 bases). Specimen: CD4+ or CD8+ T cells sorted from blood, collected in a trial of the OX40 agonist ivuxolimab. Here the CDR3 reads CASSQDRTQNTIYF. DNA for the CDR3: TGTGCCAGCAGCCAAGATAGGACACAAAACACCATATATTTT.